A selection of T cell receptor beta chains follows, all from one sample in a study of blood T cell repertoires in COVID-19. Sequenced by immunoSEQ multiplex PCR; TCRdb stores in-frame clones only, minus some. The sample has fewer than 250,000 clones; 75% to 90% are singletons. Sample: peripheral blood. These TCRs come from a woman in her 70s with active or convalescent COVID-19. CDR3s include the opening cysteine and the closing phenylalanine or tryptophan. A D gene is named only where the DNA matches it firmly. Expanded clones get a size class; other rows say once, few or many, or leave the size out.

CDR3 DNA: TGTGCCAGCAGCTTATCGTACCAGGGGGCCAACGAGCAGTACTTC
CDR3 protein: CASSLSYQGANEQYF
clone size: -
D gene: TRBD1
V gene: TRBV11-2
J gene: TRBJ2-7

CDR3 DNA: TGTGCCAGCAGCGCCTTGGGGGGTAATGAGCAGTTCTTC
CDR3 protein: CASSALGGNEQFF
clone size: -
D gene: -
V gene: TRBV5-4
J gene: TRBJ2-1

CDR3 DNA: TGTGCCAGCAGTTACTCCCGGGTAACTCCTTACGAGCAGTACTTC
CDR3 protein: CASSYSRVTPYEQYF
clone size: -
D gene: -
V gene: TRBV6-5
J gene: TRBJ2-7

CDR3 DNA: TGTGCCAGCTCACCGGGGCAGCGAGAGACCCAGTACTTC
CDR3 protein: CASSPGQRETQYF
clone size: -
D gene: -
V gene: TRBV18
J gene: TRBJ2-5

CDR3 DNA: TGTGCCAGCAGTTACTTGGACAGGGGAAACAATGAGCAGTTCTTC
CDR3 protein: CASSYLDRGNNEQFF
clone size: -
D gene: TRBD1
V gene: TRBV6-5
J gene: TRBJ2-1

CDR3 DNA: TGTGCCAGCGCGCCCTCCGGGACAGCCCTCATGGGTGGCTACACCTTC
CDR3 protein: CASAPSGTALMGGYTF
clone size: -
D gene: TRBD1
V gene: TRBV28
J gene: TRBJ1-2

CDR3 DNA: TGTGCCAGCAGCTTAGCGAAAGGACCGGGACAGGGCCTCTACGAGCAGTACTTC
CDR3 protein: CASSLAKGPGQGLYEQYF
clone size: few
D gene: TRBD1
V gene: TRBV7-2
J gene: TRBJ2-7

CDR3 DNA: TGTGCCAGCAGGGGGGGAGACTATGGCTACACCTTC
CDR3 protein: CASRGGDYGYTF
clone size: once
D gene: -
V gene: TRBV7-2
J gene: TRBJ1-2

CDR3 DNA: TGTGCCATCAGTGATCTAACAGGGGGCTATGGCTACACCTTC
CDR3 protein: CAISDLTGGYGYTF
clone size: -
D gene: TRBD1
V gene: TRBV10-3
J gene: TRBJ1-2

CDR3 DNA: TGTGCCAGCAGCCGGACAGGGGGCATCACGGGCTACGAGCAGTACTTC
CDR3 protein: CASSRTGGITGYEQYF
clone size: -
D gene: TRBD1
V gene: TRBV5-8
J gene: TRBJ2-7

CDR3 DNA: TGTGCCAGTAGTATGAATACCGGGACTATCATTGAGCAGTTCTTC
CDR3 protein: CASSMNTGTIIEQFF
clone size: -
D gene: TRBD2
V gene: TRBV19
J gene: TRBJ2-1

CDR3 DNA: TGTGCCAGCAGCGAGACTAGCGGCATCTACAATGAGCAGTTCTTC
CDR3 protein: CASSETSGIYNEQFF
clone size: -
D gene: TRBD2
V gene: TRBV5-4
J gene: TRBJ2-1

CDR3 DNA: TGTGCCAGTAGTATAAGGCAGGGCTCTAATGAAAAACTGTTTTTT
CDR3 protein: CASSIRQGSNEKLFF
clone size: once
D gene: -
V gene: TRBV19
J gene: TRBJ1-4

CDR3 DNA: TGCGCCAGCAGCTCAAACCCTAGCGGGGGATACAATGAGCAGTTCTTC
CDR3 protein: CASSSNPSGGYNEQFF
clone size: -
D gene: TRBD2
V gene: TRBV5-1
J gene: TRBJ2-1

CDR3 DNA: TGTGCCAGCACGGCTTGCACAGGGTCGAATTTT
CDR3 protein: CASTACTGSNF
clone size: -
D gene: -
V gene: TRBV21-1
J gene: TRBJ1-3

CDR3 DNA: TGCAGTGCTAGTAGTCAGGGGAAGCCCGAGCAGTACTTC
CDR3 protein: CSASSQGKPEQYF
clone size: -
D gene: -
V gene: TRBV20-1
J gene: TRBJ2-7

CDR3 DNA: TGTGCCAGCAGCCGGGGACAGGGGAACCGGGTGAACACTGAAGCTTTCTTT
CDR3 protein: CASSRGQGNRVNTEAFF
clone size: -
D gene: TRBD1
V gene: TRBV11-3
J gene: TRBJ1-1

CDR3 DNA: TGTGCCAGCAGGAGCACAGGGTATCCGCATGGCTACACCTTC
CDR3 protein: CASRSTGYPHGYTF
clone size: -
D gene: -
V gene: TRBV28
J gene: TRBJ1-2

CDR3 DNA: TGCAGCGTTGAAAGGGGTCGGCAGCGCAATGAGCAGTTCTTC
CDR3 protein: CSVERGRQRNEQFF
clone size: -
D gene: -
V gene: TRBV29-1
J gene: TRBJ2-1

CDR3 DNA: TGCGCCAGCAGCCAAGACTCGGGGGGAGGGATATATCAGCCCCAGCATTTT
CDR3 protein: CASSQDSGGGIYQPQHF
clone size: -
D gene: -
V gene: TRBV4-1
J gene: TRBJ1-5

CDR3 DNA: TGTGCCACCCGGAAGGGACAGGGCACCGAGCAGTACTTC
CDR3 protein: CATRKGQGTEQYF
clone size: -
D gene: TRBD1
V gene: TRBV24-1
J gene: TRBJ2-7

CDR3 DNA: TGTGCCAGTGGGAGACAGGGGGCGCCCCCTGAAGCTTTCTTT
CDR3 protein: CASGRQGAPPEAFF
clone size: -
D gene: TRBD1
V gene: TRBV19
J gene: TRBJ1-1

CDR3 DNA: TGTGCCAGCAGCCCTGGGACTAGCGACCAAGAGACCCAGTACTTC
CDR3 protein: CASSPGTSDQETQYF
clone size: -
D gene: TRBD2
V gene: TRBV5-4
J gene: TRBJ2-5

CDR3 DNA: TGTGCCAGTAGTATAATGGCCTCCCGGGGCTATGGCTACACCTTC
CDR3 protein: CASSIMASRGYGYTF
clone size: -
D gene: -
V gene: TRBV19
J gene: TRBJ1-2

CDR3 DNA: TGCGCCAGCAGCCTGGGTATCCTAGCGGGGATAAGGAACACCGGGGAGCTGTTTTTT
CDR3 protein: CASSLGILAGIRNTGELFF
clone size: few
D gene: TRBD2
V gene: TRBV5-1
J gene: TRBJ2-2

CDR3 DNA: TGTGCCAGCAGCCAGACACTGAACTATGGCTACACCTTC
CDR3 protein: CASSQTLNYGYTF
clone size: -
D gene: -
V gene: TRBV6-5
J gene: TRBJ1-2

CDR3 DNA: TGTGCCAGCAGCGGAGGTGAGCAGTTCTTC
CDR3 protein: CASSGGEQFF
clone size: -
D gene: -
V gene: TRBV2
J gene: TRBJ2-1

CDR3 DNA: TGTGCCAGCAGCTCATACAGGGATGGCACTGAAGCTTTCTTT
CDR3 protein: CASSSYRDGTEAFF
clone size: -
D gene: -
V gene: TRBV9
J gene: TRBJ1-1

CDR3 DNA: TGTGCCACCAGTGATCCCCGGGGAGGATTTACCGGGGAGCTGTTTTTT
CDR3 protein: CATSDPRGGFTGELFF
clone size: -
D gene: -
V gene: TRBV24-1
J gene: TRBJ2-2

CDR3 DNA: TGTGCCACCAGCAGAGGCCTCATGTCCAGCCCGGGGAATTCACCCCTCCACTTT
CDR3 protein: CATSRGLMSSPGNSPLHF
clone size: -
D gene: -
V gene: TRBV15
J gene: TRBJ1-6

CDR3 DNA: TGCGCCAGCAGCCAAGATATGACAAGCAGGGCCTACGAGCAGTACTTC
CDR3 protein: CASSQDMTSRAYEQYF
clone size: once
D gene: -
V gene: TRBV4-3
J gene: TRBJ2-7

CDR3 DNA: TGTGCCTGGCAAGCGGAATCGACAGATACGCAGTATTTT
CDR3 protein: CAWQAESTDTQYF
clone size: -
D gene: -
V gene: TRBV30
J gene: TRBJ2-3

CDR3 DNA: TGTGCCAGCAGTAACCGGGACAGGTCCTACGAGCAGTACTTC
CDR3 protein: CASSNRDRSYEQYF
clone size: -
D gene: TRBD1
V gene: TRBV6-6
J gene: TRBJ2-7